These 22 T cell receptor beta chains were all obtained from the same sample, sequenced in a study of siplizumab effects on memory and regulatory T cells (dated by TCRdb to between 2018 and 2021). The method was the immunoSEQ multiplex PCR assay. TCRdb retrieved this table from immuneACCESS and kept in-frame rearrangements only. Not all clones are present; in checked studies, unresolved V genes account for under half, and no reason is known for the remainder. A total of 50,000 or so clones appear in this sample, about 90% of them only once. The ten largest clones capture 0.35% of the sample. Sequencing used naive CD8+ T cells sorted from blood. The sample's cell subset or site label is to be understood as: unstimulated naive T cells. These receptors all come from a human donor in good health.

This chain links TRBV6-5 with TRBJ1-1, with D possibly matching TRBD1 (6 bases). There are 13 residues in the CDR3. The V and J ends lost 5 bases and 8 bases respectively, with 15 bases between them. CDR1 MNHEY and CDR2 SVGAGI come from the germline V gene. This CDR3 is CASSKRTEGEAFF. CDR3 nucleotides: TGTGCCAGCAGTAAACGGACAGAAGGCGAAGCTTTCTTT.

The gene calls are TRBV27 and TRBJ1-6, with TRBD1 matching 9 bases. V dropped 6 bases and J dropped 10; count of bases not matched to a gene: 7. Per germline, CDR1 MNHEY and CDR2 SMNVEV (reference sequence). The CDR3 is 14 amino acids. CDR3 amino acids: CASRSGTGPSPLHF. The CDR3 bases are TGTGCCAGCAGATCGGGGACAGGGCCATCACCCCTCCACTTT.

This clone was recorded once. The V gene is TRBV7-8, the J gene TRBJ2-3; unclear D gene. Germline V CDR1 and CDR2: SGHVS, FQNEAQ. The length of the CDR3 is 14 residues. V was pared by 2 bases and J by 4 bases, with 10 bases between. This CDR3 is CASSLWVVPDTQYF. The CDR3 nucleotides are TGTGCCAGCAGCTTATGGGTAGTCCCAGATACGCAGTATTTT.

V usage is TRBV5-6 and J usage is TRBJ1-6, with D possibly matching TRBD1 (6 bases). Germline V gene lookup returns CDR1 SGHDT and CDR2 YYEEEE. V was cut by 0 bases and J by 7 bases, with 14 bases left in between. The CDR3 extends over 16 amino acids. The CDR3 DNA is TGTGCCAGCAGCTTGGAGGGCAGGGGTAGGAATTCACCCCTCCACTTT. Protein: CASSLEGRGRNSPLHF.

This chain connects TRBV9 to TRBJ1-2, with 10 positions matching TRBD1. This CDR3 is built from 15 residues. Germline V lookup: CDR1 SGDLS, CDR2 YYNGEE. The trim removed 4 bases at V and 4 bases at J, leaving 7 bases unmatched. The CDR3 loop is CASSIDRGPSYGYTF. Here the CDR3 DNA reads TGTGCCAGCAGCATTGACAGGGGGCCCAGCTATGGCTACACCTTC.

The chain employs TRBV7-9 and TRBJ1-5, with 7 positions matching TRBD1. From germline, CDR1 is SEHNR and CDR2 FQNEAQ (reference sequence). This CDR3 is built from 12 residues. J lost 2 bases, V lost 9 bases, and 1 base had no gene match. The CDR3 loop is CASGQGNQPQHF. DNA of the CDR3: TGTGCCAGTGGACAGGGCAATCAGCCCCAGCATTTT. The full variable domain, in which reference TRBV7-9 and TRBJ1-5 provide the parts outside the CDR3, is DTGVSQNPRHKITKRGQNVTFRCDPISEHNRLYWYRQTLGQGPEFLTYFQNEAQLEKSRLLSDRFSAERPKGSFSTLEIQRTEQGDSAMYLCASGQGNQPQHFGDGTRLSIL.

V usage is TRBV5-1 and J usage is TRBJ1-4, with a tentative D call TRBD1 (6 bases). V was trimmed by 4 bases and J by 4 bases, leaving 26 bases between them. The CDR3 extends over 19 amino acids. Germline V gives CDR1 SGHRS, CDR2 YFSETQ. The CDR3, as DNA: TGCGCCAGCAGCCCTGACGACAGGATAGACCTCGTAGATAATGAAAAACTGTTTTTT. It yields the protein CASSPDDRIDLVDNEKLFF.

V and J are TRBV7-9 and TRBJ1-1; no definite D call. This CDR3 spans 16 amino acids. CDR1 is SEHNR and CDR2 is FQNEAQ in the germline V gene (reference sequence). Trimming stripped 4 bases from V and 3 bases from J, with 18 bases between. CDR3 protein: CASSSNKPGIDTEAFF. CDR3 bases: TGTGCCAGCAGCTCAAACAAACCCGGGATAGACACTGAAGCTTTCTTT.

In its sample, this clone was seen once. The chain couples TRBV2 to TRBJ2-5; D unresolved. The germline V gene encodes CDR1 SNHLY and CDR2 FYNNEI. The CDR3 is 13 residues long. Trimming removed 8 bases at V and 0 bases at J, with 10 bases between. CDR3 in DNA: TGTGCCAGCTTGGGGATACACCAAGAGACCCAGTACTTC. Its translation is CASLGIHQETQYF.

The chain uses TRBV9 and TRBJ1-4, with 7 nucleotides matching TRBD1. The germline CDR1 and CDR2 sequences are SGDLS and YYNGEE. This CDR3 spans 14 amino acids. Trimming at V came to 5 bases and at J to 8 bases, leaving 9 bases not matched to a gene. CDR3 DNA: TGTGCCAGCAGTGAGGGGGCTTCGGGAGAAAAACTGTTTTTT. Amino acid sequence: CASSEGASGEKLFF. The full variable domain, rest sourced from reference TRBV9 and TRBJ1-4, is DSGVTQTPKHLITATGQRVTLRCSPRSGDLSVYWYQQSLDQGLQFLIQYYNGEERAKGNILERFSAQQFPDLHSELNLSSLELGDSALYFCASSEGASGEKLFFGSGTQLSVL.

V is TRBV28 and J is TRBJ2-7; 8 bases line up with TRBD1. The germline gives CDR1 MDHEN, CDR2 SYDVKM. V shed 6 bases and J 3 bases; nucleotides not matched to a gene: 7. The CDR3 loop spans 14 amino acids. CDR3 protein: CASRPTGDVYEQYF. CDR3 in DNA: TGTGCCAGCAGGCCGACAGGGGACGTCTACGAGCAGTACTTC.

The rearrangement uses TRBV30 and TRBJ1-4, with 8 bases lining up with TRBD1. This CDR3 contains 13 residues. The V segment lost 5 bases and the J segment 4 bases; nucleotides outside the gene matches: 3. In germline, CDR1 is GTSNPN, CDR2 SVGIG (reference sequence). CDR3 in DNA: TGTGCCTGGGGAGGACAGGGTAATGAAAAACTGTTTTTT. Translating gives CAWGGQGNEKLFF. Supplemented by reference TRBV30 and TRBJ1-4, the full variable domain reads SQTIHQWPATLVQPVGSPLSLECTVEGTSNPNLYWYRQAAGRGLQLLFYSVGIGQISSEVPQNLSASRPQDRQFILSSKKLLLSDSGFYLCAWGGQGNEKLFFGSGTQLSVL.

The CDR3 region is CASSALDGDYGYTF. CDR3 nucleotide sequence: TGTGCCAGCAGCGCCCTCGACGGAGACTATGGCTACACCTTC. The chain has TRBV7-6 and TRBJ1-2; D uncertain. This CDR3 has 14 residues. Germline V CDR1 and CDR2: SGHVS, FNYEAQ. The V end was cut by 5 bases, the J end by 3 bases, with 13 bases between.

The chain joins TRBV10-3 to TRBJ2-5, with D tentatively TRBD1 or TRBD2 (6 bases each). Trimming cost V 11 bases and J 3 bases, with 22 bases left between them. This CDR3 is 15 amino acids long. Germline loops: CDR1 ENHRY, CDR2 SYGVKD. The CDR3: CAVNGGRGPKETQYF. CDR3 coding DNA: TGTGCCGTTAATGGGGGCCGGGGGCCCAAAGAGACCCAGTACTTC.

The rearrangement joins TRBV30 to TRBJ2-7; the D is unclear. Germline V CDR1 and CDR2: GTSNPN, SVGIG (reference sequence). Trimming took off 0 bases at V and 6 bases at J, with 6 bases between the two ends. CDR3 length equals 11 residues. The DNA of the CDR3 is TGTGCCTGGAGTGTATCAATCGAGCAGTACTTC. It codes for CAWSVSIEQYF.

The rearrangement links TRBV19 to TRBJ2-7, with 10 bases that match TRBD2. CDR1 is LNHDA, CDR2 SQIVND, per germline (reference sequence). The trim removed 6 bases at V and 4 bases at J, leaving 3 bases unmatched. The length of the CDR3 is 13 residues. In DNA, the CDR3 is TGTGCCAGTAGGCCTAGCGGGAGTTACGAGCAGTACTTC. Translating gives CASRPSGSYEQYF.

The chain combines TRBV4-1 with TRBJ1-3; D is perhaps TRBD1 (6 bases). V lost 2 bases and J 4 bases, leaving 9 bases between the germline ends. CDR3 length: 14 amino acids. CDR1 and CDR2 (germline): MGHRA, YSYEKL. In DNA, the CDR3 is TGCGCCAGCAGCCAATCCGGACAGGGAAACACCATATATTTT. Encoded protein: CASSQSGQGNTIYF.

V usage is TRBV19 and J usage is TRBJ2-1; D ambiguous. V was cut by 3 bases and J by 5 bases, with 5 bases left in between. Germline V gene sequence: CDR1 LNHDA, CDR2 SQIVND (reference sequence). This CDR3 spans 12 amino acids. CDR3 DNA: TGTGCCAGTAGTATCGCGGACAATGAGCAGTTCTTC. Amino acid sequence: CASSIADNEQFF.

The chain uses TRBV15 and TRBJ1-4; no clear D gene. This CDR3 has 15 amino acids. Germline lookup yields CDR1 LNHNV and CDR2 YYDKDF (reference sequence). V dropped 3 bases and J dropped 4 bases, with 12 bases sitting between them. The CDR3 here is CATSRPGVDNEKLFF. In DNA, the CDR3 is TGTGCCACCAGCAGGCCCGGAGTTGATAATGAAAAACTGTTTTTT.

V is TRBV25-1 and J is TRBJ1-3, with unresolved D. Trimming took 5 bases from V and 1 from J, leaving 12 bases between them. Germline values: CDR1 MGHDK, CDR2 SYGVNS. The CDR3 spans 15 residues. CDR3 loop: CASSPPVRSGNTIYF. The CDR3 DNA follows: TGTGCCAGCAGTCCTCCAGTAAGATCTGGAAACACCATATATTTT. The whole variable domain, remainder taken from reference TRBV25-1 and TRBJ1-3, is EADIYQTPRYLVIGTGKKITLECSQTMGHDKMYWYQQDPGMELHLIHYSYGVNSTEKGDLSSESTVSRIRTEHFPLTLESARPSHTSQYLCASSPPVRSGNTIYFGEGSWLTVV.

The chain links TRBV5-1 to TRBJ2-5, with a tentative D call TRBD1 (5 bases). CDR3 length: 14 residues. CDR1 is SGHRS and CDR2 is YFSETQ in the germline V gene. The ends were cut back, 3 bases at V and 4 bases at J, with 13 bases in the middle. CDR3: CASSWGTDRETQYF. The CDR3 DNA reads as TGCGCCAGCAGCTGGGGCACGGACCGAGAGACCCAGTACTTC.

V gene TRBV19 combines with J gene TRBJ2-7; D gene uncertain. The CDR3 is 15 residues long. From germline, CDR1 is LNHDA and CDR2 SQIVND (reference sequence). The V end lost 5 bases, the J end lost 4 bases, and 18 bases lay between the germline ends. This CDR3 reads CASSSLNGPMYEQYF. CDR3 DNA: TGTGCCAGTAGTTCCCTTAACGGCCCGATGTACGAGCAGTACTTC.